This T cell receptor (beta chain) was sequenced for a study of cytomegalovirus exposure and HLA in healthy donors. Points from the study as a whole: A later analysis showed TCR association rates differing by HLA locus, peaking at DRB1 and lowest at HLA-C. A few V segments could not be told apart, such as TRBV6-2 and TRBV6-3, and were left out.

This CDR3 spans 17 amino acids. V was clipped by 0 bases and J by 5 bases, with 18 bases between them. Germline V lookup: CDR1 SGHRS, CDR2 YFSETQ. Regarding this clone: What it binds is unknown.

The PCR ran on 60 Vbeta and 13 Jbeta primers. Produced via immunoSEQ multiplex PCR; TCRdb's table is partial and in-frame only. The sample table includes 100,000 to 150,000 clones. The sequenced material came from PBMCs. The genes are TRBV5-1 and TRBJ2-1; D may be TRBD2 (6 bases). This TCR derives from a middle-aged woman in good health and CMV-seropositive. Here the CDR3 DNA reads TGCGCCAGCAGCTTGGTGGCGGGAAGGGATTCCGACAATGAGCAGTTCTTC. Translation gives CASSLVAGRDSDNEQFF.